Following are 6 T cell receptor beta chains from one sample sequenced in a study of tumor-infiltrating lymphocytes in primary liver carcinoma. Extraction also yielded germline DNA, while blood RNA was obtained from unsorted whole blood. The investigators made TCR beta cDNA from approximately 510 ng total RNA, using a constant-region primer. Sequencing libraries for TCR beta derived from three nested multiplex PCR rounds that used slightly modified ARM-PCR. Forward primers for TRBV1-TRBV30 and a C-beta reverse primer served the first two PCR rounds, at 10 cycles each. A single record per CDR3 protein comes from TCRdb applying MiXCR to the multiplex PCR reads. The sample records 150,000 to 200,000 distinct CDR3 sequences, about 55% being singletons. Source material: peripheral blood. The receptors stem from a man aged 40-49 years with primary liver carcinoma and hepatitis B virus infection.

The rearrangement links TRBV2 to TRBJ2-3, with D tentatively TRBD2 (6 bases). The CDR3 runs to 13 residues. Deletions cut 9 bases from V and 0 bases from J, with 10 bases between. CDR1 is SNHLY, CDR2 FYNNEI, per germline. CDR3 sequence reads: CASLAESTDTQYF. As DNA, the CDR3 is TGTGCCAGTTTAGCGGAGAGCACAGATACGCAGTATTTT.

To note about this clonotype: Being one base from a much bigger clone, this may be a read error. The CDR3 end shows no conserved phenylalanine or tryptophan, and so a read error is likely. The gene calls are TRBV6-5 and TRBJ2-5; D not resolved. V was cut by 2 bases and J by 6 bases, with 10 bases left in between. The V gene's germline CDR1 is MNHEY and CDR2 SVGAGI. CDR3 length equals 13 residues. Here the CDR3 reads CASSYQVRQTQYL. In DNA, the CDR3 is TGTGCCAGCAGTTACCAGGTCCGACAGACCCAGTACCTC.

Notes on this clonotype: This may come from a read error, since a much larger clone is one base off. V gene TRBV11-2 combines with J gene TRBJ2-5; 7 bases match TRBD2. Unmatched junction bases numbered 4, after V lost 5 bases and J lost 4 bases. Germline CDR1 and CDR2: SGHAT and FQNNGV. CDR3 length equals 13 residues. The CDR3 here is CASSIAGRETQYF. The CDR3 DNA is TGTGCCAGCAGCATAGCGGGTAGAGAGACCCAGTACTTC.

Concerning this clonotype: A clone one base away is much larger, so this may be a read error. The chain combines TRBV29-1 with TRBJ1-1; no clear D gene. CDR3 length equals 11 residues. Between the trimmed V and J ends, which lost 5 bases and 1 base, there was a span of 5 bases. The germline V gene encodes CDR1 SQVTM and CDR2 ANQGSEA. CDR3 DNA: TGCAGCGTTCTCACGAACACTGAAGCTTTCTTT. Translating it yields CSVLTNTEAFF.

The chain joins TRBV6-6 to TRBJ1-1; 9 nucleotides line up with TRBD1. With V trimmed by 5 bases and J by 6 bases, 16 bases remained unmatched. Germline assignment: CDR1 MNHNY and CDR2 SVGAGI (reference sequence). This CDR3 has 17 amino acids. In nucleotides, the CDR3 is TGTGCCAGCAGTAGGCCAAACCCGGGACAGGGCAGCTCTGAAGCTTTCTTT. It specifies CASSRPNPGQGSSEAFF.

J is TRBJ1-4 and V is TRBV4-1; D gene uncertain. V was trimmed by 1 base and J by 8 bases, leaving 17 bases between them. This CDR3 is built from 16 residues. Germline loops: CDR1 MGHRA, CDR2 YSYEKL. CDR3 DNA: TGCGCCAGCAGCCAAGGACACGGGCCCCGCGGAGAAAAACTGTTTTTT. The encoded protein is CASSQGHGPRGEKLFF.